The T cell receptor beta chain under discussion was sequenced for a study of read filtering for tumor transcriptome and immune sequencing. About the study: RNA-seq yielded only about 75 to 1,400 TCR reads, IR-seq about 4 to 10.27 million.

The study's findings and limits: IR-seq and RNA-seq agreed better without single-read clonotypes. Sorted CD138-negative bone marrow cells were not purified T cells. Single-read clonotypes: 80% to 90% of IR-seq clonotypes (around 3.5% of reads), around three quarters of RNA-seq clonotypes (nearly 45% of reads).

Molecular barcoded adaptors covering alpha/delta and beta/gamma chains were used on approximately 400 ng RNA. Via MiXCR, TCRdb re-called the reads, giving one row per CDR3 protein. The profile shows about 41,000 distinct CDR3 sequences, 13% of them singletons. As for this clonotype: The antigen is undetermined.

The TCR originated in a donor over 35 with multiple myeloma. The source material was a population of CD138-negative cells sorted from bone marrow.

The CDR3: CASSSPGSQSSYEQYF. The CDR3 coding sequence is TGTGCCAGCAGTTCTCCCGGTTCTCAGAGCTCCTACGAGCAGTACTTC. The J gene is TRBJ2-7, the V gene TRBV28; D is uncertain. Germline values: CDR1 MDHEN, CDR2 SYDVKM. The V end was cut by 4 bases, the J end by 0 bases, with 16 bases between. The CDR3 runs to 16 residues.